Listed below are T cell receptor beta chains from one sample, sequenced in a study of blood T cell repertoires in COVID-19. TCRdb's table, derived via immunoSEQ multiplex PCR, lists solely in-frame clones and lacks some. The table records 95,000 to 110,000 clones, roughly 90% of them present only once. Sequenced material: peripheral blood. Receptor source: a human donor in a cohort sampled during active COVID-19. The CDR3 runs from the conserved cysteine through the conserved F or W. The D gene is left open where the match is weak. Not every row has a clone size; where given, it reads once, few, many or a size class.

DNA: TGTGCCAGCAGTCCCATTTTTCAGTCACCCCTCCACTTT
CDR3: CASSPIFQSPLHF
size: NA
D: NA
J: TRBJ1-6
V: TRBV28

DNA: TGTGCCAGCAGCCAAGGACTAGCGCAATGGGGCACAGATACGCAGTATTTT
CDR3: CASSQGLAQWGTDTQYF
size: NA
D: TRBD2
J: TRBJ2-3
V: TRBV7-9

DNA: TGTGCCAGCACGGGACAGAGAAAACAAGAGACCCAGTACTTC
CDR3: CASTGQRKQETQYF
size: NA
D: TRBD1
J: TRBJ2-5
V: TRBV7-8

DNA: TGTGCCAGCCGATTGAGACTAGCGGGATCCCCCGAGCAGTACTTC
CDR3: CASRLRLAGSPEQYF
size: NA
D: TRBD2
J: TRBJ2-7
V: TRBV28

DNA: TGTGCCAGCTCACCACGACAGGGAAGCGCGACTGAAGCTTTCTTT
CDR3: CASSPRQGSATEAFF
size: NA
D: TRBD1
J: TRBJ1-1
V: TRBV18

DNA: TGTGCTAGTGGTTTGGCAGGACAGGGGAATTGGGTAAGTCAGCCCCAGCATTTT
CDR3: CASGLAGQGNWVSQPQHF
size: NA
D: TRBD1
J: TRBJ1-5
V: TRBV12-5

DNA: TGTGCCAGCAGCGCGACTAGAAGCGGGTTGGTGCAGTACTTC
CDR3: CASSATRSGLVQYF
size: once
D: NA
J: TRBJ2-7
V: TRBV14

DNA: TGTGCCAGCAGTCCGCTGGGACTAGCGGGCCACAATGAGCAGTTCTTC
CDR3: CASSPLGLAGHNEQFF
size: once
D: TRBD2
J: TRBJ2-1
V: TRBV28

DNA: TGTGCCACCGGAAGGATAGCTCGTGATGGCGGGGAGCTGTTTTTT
CDR3: CATGRIARDGGELFF
size: once
D: NA
J: TRBJ2-2
V: TRBV24-1

DNA: TGCGCCAGCAGTGATTCCAGCGGGGTTTCCCTCACCGGGGAGCTGTTTTTT
CDR3: CASSDSSGVSLTGELFF
size: NA
D: TRBD2
J: TRBJ2-2
V: TRBV10-1

DNA: TGTGCCAGCAGCCGAGACAAAGGGACAGGGACCTACGAGCAGTACTTC
CDR3: CASSRDKGTGTYEQYF
size: NA
D: TRBD1
J: TRBJ2-7
V: TRBV5-8

DNA: TGTGCCAGCAGCTTAGAGGGACAGTTATATGGAGAGACCCAGTACTTC
CDR3: CASSLEGQLYGETQYF
size: NA
D: TRBD1
J: TRBJ2-5
V: TRBV11-3

DNA: TGTGCCACCAGCTCAGACAGGGGGGATCAGCCCCAGCATTTT
CDR3: CATSSDRGDQPQHF
size: NA
D: TRBD1
J: TRBJ1-5
V: TRBV15

DNA: TGTGCCAGCAGCTTGAGCGGGATCACCTATGGCTACACCTTC
CDR3: CASSLSGITYGYTF
size: once
D: NA
J: TRBJ1-2
V: TRBV5-4

DNA: TGTGCCAGCAGTTTATCGGACAGAAGAAACACCATATATTTT
CDR3: CASSLSDRRNTIYF
size: NA
D: NA
J: TRBJ1-3
V: TRBV28

DNA: TGTGCCAGCAGCTTGGGACAGGGGGTTAACACCGGGGAGCTGTTTTTT
CDR3: CASSLGQGVNTGELFF
size: once
D: TRBD1
J: TRBJ2-2
V: TRBV9

DNA: TGTGCCATCAGTGAGTCTTGGGTAGGGGGAGGGCTGAACACTGAAGCTTTCTTT
CDR3: CAISESWVGGGLNTEAFF
size: NA
D: NA
J: TRBJ1-1
V: TRBV10-3

DNA: TGTGCCATCGGGGCCAGCGGGAGAGATACGCAGTATTTT
CDR3: CAIGASGRDTQYF
size: NA
D: TRBD2
J: TRBJ2-3
V: TRBV10-3

DNA: TGTGCCAGCAGTCCCTTAGGGGTTGGAGCTTTCTTT
CDR3: CASSPLGVGAFF
size: NA
D: NA
J: TRBJ1-1
V: TRBV6-2/TRBV6-3

DNA: TGTGCCAGCAGCTTCTTATTGGCCCGGGACAGGGGTAACGAGCAGTACTTC
CDR3: CASSFLLARDRGNEQYF
size: NA
D: TRBD1
J: TRBJ2-7
V: TRBV7-9

DNA: TGTGCCAGCAGCGTCGGACTAGGGTCGGCGCAAGAGCAGTACTTC
CDR3: CASSVGLGSAQEQYF
size: NA
D: TRBD2
J: TRBJ2-7
V: TRBV9

DNA: TGTGCCACCAGTTCCGGGACAGGGTTCACTGAAGCTTTCTTT
CDR3: CATSSGTGFTEAFF
size: NA
D: TRBD1
J: TRBJ1-1
V: TRBV24-1

DNA: TGTGCCAGTAGTCCCGGTGGGTTACAGGGCCCCAGGCAGTACTTC
CDR3: CASSPGGLQGPRQYF
size: NA
D: NA
J: TRBJ2-7
V: TRBV19

DNA: TGTGCCAGCAGTTTAAGGATGACTAGCGATACAAAAGAGACCCAGTACTTC
CDR3: CASSLRMTSDTKETQYF
size: NA
D: TRBD2
J: TRBJ2-5
V: TRBV28

DNA: TGTGCCAGCTCACCATCGGTGGGGGCAGGTGAGCAGTTCTTC
CDR3: CASSPSVGAGEQFF
size: NA
D: NA
J: TRBJ2-1
V: TRBV18

DNA: TGTGCCAGCAGTTTATTGGGTCCCAGGGACTACAATGAGCAGTTCTTC
CDR3: CASSLLGPRDYNEQFF
size: NA
D: NA
J: TRBJ2-1
V: TRBV28

DNA: TGCAGTGCCCACAGAAGATACGAGCAGTACTTC
CDR3: CSAHRRYEQYF
size: NA
D: NA
J: TRBJ2-7
V: TRBV20-1

DNA: TGCAGCGTGGCGCACAGCAATGGAAACACCATATATTTT
CDR3: CSVAHSNGNTIYF
size: NA
D: NA
J: TRBJ1-3
V: TRBV29-1

DNA: TGTGCCAGCAGCTTAGAACTAGCACCCTACAATGAGCAGTTCTTC
CDR3: CASSLELAPYNEQFF
size: NA
D: NA
J: TRBJ2-1
V: TRBV7-2

DNA: TGTGCCAGCACCCCGGGGGGCCTCGGCGCCGGGGAGCTGTTTTTT
CDR3: CASTPGGLGAGELFF
size: NA
D: NA
J: TRBJ2-2
V: TRBV27

DNA: TGTGCCAGCAGCCTCCGGATCGGAGCGGGGAATTACGAGCAGTACTTC
CDR3: CASSLRIGAGNYEQYF
size: few
D: TRBD2
J: TRBJ2-7
V: TRBV27

DNA: TGTGCCAGCAGTGAAGCGGGGGGCTCCTACAATGAGCAGTTCTTC
CDR3: CASSEAGGSYNEQFF
size: NA
D: TRBD2
J: TRBJ2-1
V: TRBV6-4

DNA: TGCGCCAGCAGCCAACCATCGGCAGGGTCGAAAATCTACAATGAGCAGTTCTTC
CDR3: CASSQPSAGSKIYNEQFF
size: NA
D: NA
J: TRBJ2-1
V: TRBV4-1

DNA: TGTGCCAGCAGCCCAGTTAGGGGGCCGACAGATACGCAGTATTTT
CDR3: CASSPVRGPTDTQYF
size: NA
D: TRBD1
J: TRBJ2-3
V: TRBV7-3

DNA: TGTGCCAGCAGCTTAGCGGCCCGGGACAGGGGCCGGAATGAGCAGTTCTTC
CDR3: CASSLAARDRGRNEQFF
size: NA
D: TRBD1
J: TRBJ2-1
V: TRBV7-8

DNA: TGTGCCAGCAGGACAGGGGGACGGGACACCGGGGAGCTGTTTTTT
CDR3: CASRTGGRDTGELFF
size: NA
D: TRBD1
J: TRBJ2-2
V: TRBV28

DNA: TGTGCCAGCTCAATCGACAGGGATCAGCCCCAGCATTTT
CDR3: CASSIDRDQPQHF
size: few
D: TRBD1
J: TRBJ1-5
V: TRBV18

DNA: TGCGCCAGCAGCTTGGAAGGGGCAGAGACCCAGTACTTC
CDR3: CASSLEGAETQYF
size: NA
D: NA
J: TRBJ2-5
V: TRBV5-1

DNA: TGTGCCTCCGACAGTTACAATGAGCAGTTCTTC
CDR3: CASDSYNEQFF
size: NA
D: NA
J: TRBJ2-1
V: TRBV28

DNA: TGTGCCAGCAGCTTCGAACGGACAGAAGAACTTCAAGAGACCCAGTACTTC
CDR3: CASSFERTEELQETQYF
size: NA
D: NA
J: TRBJ2-5
V: TRBV5-4

DNA: TGTGCCAGCAGTTTAATGGGACTAGCGGGAGGGCCTGGTTACAATGAGCAGTTCTTC
CDR3: CASSLMGLAGGPGYNEQFF
size: NA
D: TRBD2
J: TRBJ2-1
V: TRBV27

DNA: TGTGCCAGTAGTCCTAGTGACCCAGGGGCCGGGGAGCTGTTTTTT
CDR3: CASSPSDPGAGELFF
size: once
D: NA
J: TRBJ2-2
V: TRBV19

DNA: TGTGCCAGCTCTCCCCGACTAGCGGGGGTTTACAATGAGCAGTTCTTC
CDR3: CASSPRLAGVYNEQFF
size: NA
D: TRBD2
J: TRBJ2-1
V: TRBV18

DNA: TGTGCCAGCAGCTTGACCGGGACTAGCGCCAATGAGCAGTTCTTC
CDR3: CASSLTGTSANEQFF
size: NA
D: TRBD2
J: TRBJ2-1
V: TRBV5-8

DNA: TGTGCCAGCAGTGTGACTAGCGGGGGGTACAATGAGCAGTTCTTC
CDR3: CASSVTSGGYNEQFF
size: NA
D: TRBD2
J: TRBJ2-1
V: TRBV27

DNA: TGTGCCAGCACCGGGGGTTGGGGGGAAGAGACCCAGTACTTC
CDR3: CASTGGWGEETQYF
size: NA
D: NA
J: TRBJ2-5
V: TRBV6-5

DNA: TGTGCCAGCAGTCTTCGCAGTAAAAATCAGCCCCAGCATTTT
CDR3: CASSLRSKNQPQHF
size: NA
D: NA
J: TRBJ1-5
V: TRBV5-6

DNA: TGCGCCAGCAGCTTGGTTCCAGGGGGCAGCTACGAGCAGTACTTC
CDR3: CASSLVPGGSYEQYF
size: NA
D: TRBD1
J: TRBJ2-7
V: TRBV5-1